This TCR beta chain was sequenced for a study of blood T cell repertoires in COVID-19. Study context: PBMCs, B-cell-depleted T cells, or T cells provided the cDNA or gDNA that made up the material.

The assay was immunoSEQ multiplex PCR, and TCRdb's table has in-frame clones only and misses some. The sample gives 250,000 or so clones, roughly 86% of which show up once; more than 6.5% is in the top ten. Germline V CDR1 and CDR2: MNHEY, SVGAGI. CDR3 length: 15 amino acids. Trimming removed 7 bases at V and 0 bases at J, with 12 bases between. The chain recombines TRBV6-5 with TRBJ2-2, with D maybe TRBD1 (6 bases). The sequencing sample was made of peripheral blood. This receptor was identified in a woman in her 70s with active or convalescent COVID-19. The CDR3 sequence is CASTQGIANTGELFF. The DNA of the CDR3 is TGTGCCAGCACTCAGGGGATAGCGAACACCGGGGAGCTGTTTTTT.